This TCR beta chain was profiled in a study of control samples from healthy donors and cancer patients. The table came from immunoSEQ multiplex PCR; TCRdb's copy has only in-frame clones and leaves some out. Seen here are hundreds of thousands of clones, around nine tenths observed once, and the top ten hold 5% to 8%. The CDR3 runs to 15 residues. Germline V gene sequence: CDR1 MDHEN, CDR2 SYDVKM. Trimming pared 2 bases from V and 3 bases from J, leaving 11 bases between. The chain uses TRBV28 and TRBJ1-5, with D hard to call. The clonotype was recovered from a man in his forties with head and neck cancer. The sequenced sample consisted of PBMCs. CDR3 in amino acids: CASSLGRRNNQPQHF. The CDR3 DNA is TGTGCCAGCAGTTTAGGCAGGCGTAACAATCAGCCCCAGCATTTT.